The rows below give T cell receptor beta chains drawn from one sample of a study of cytomegalovirus exposure and HLA in healthy donors. This table comes from immunoSEQ multiplex PCR, and its TCRdb copy is limited to in-frame clones, with some not included. The sample includes roughly 150,000 clones, over 75% of them seen just once. The sequenced material came from PBMCs. These receptors were taken from a man in his forties or fifties in good health and CMV-seropositive. Each CDR3 is given with its conserved first and last residue. The order of the fields is D gene, V gene, J gene, CDR3 DNA, CDR3 protein. D genes are given only for firm matches.

NA,TRBV18,TRBJ1-4,TGTGCCAGCTCACCACCGTCCCGGGTCGAAAATGAAAAACTGTTTTTT,CASSPPSRVENEKLFF
TRBD2,TRBV9,TRBJ2-2,TGTGCCAGCAGCGTAACCCCGGGGGGGTTCACCGGGGAGCTGTTTTTT,CASSVTPGGFTGELFF
TRBD1,TRBV19,TRBJ1-5,TGTGCCAGTAGGCTTCAGGGGGGCAATCAGCCCCAGCATTTT,CASRLQGGNQPQHF
NA,TRBV30,TRBJ2-1,TGTGCCTGGAGTTCGACAGGCAATGAGCAGTTCTTC,CAWSSTGNEQFF
TRBD2,TRBV2,TRBJ2-2,TGTGCCAGCAGTCCGACTAGCGGGAGGGCGGGCGGGGAGCTGTTTTTT,CASSPTSGRAGGELFF
TRBD2,TRBV5-5,TRBJ2-5,TGTGCCAGCAGCTTGGGACTAGCTTACCTAGGGGAGACCCAGTACTTC,CASSLGLAYLGETQYF
NA,TRBV7-2,TRBJ1-5,TGTGCCAGCAGCTTTGGAGCGGGTTCCCGCAATCAGCCCCAGCATTTT,CASSFGAGSRNQPQHF
TRBD2,TRBV19,TRBJ2-1,TGTGCCAGTACTGGGGCGGGGGTCTACAATGAGCAGTTCTTC,CASTGAGVYNEQFF
NA,TRBV5-1,TRBJ2-5,TGCGCCAGCAGCCGGACCGGGACACCAGGGGAGACCCAGTACTTC,CASSRTGTPGETQYF
TRBD2,TRBV5-4,TRBJ2-7,TGTGCCAGCAGCTTGGTGGCGGGGGGCTACGAAGAGCAGTACTTC,CASSLVAGGYEEQYF
TRBD1,TRBV6-1,TRBJ1-6,TGTGCCAGCAGTGAACGACAGGGGGGATCACCCCTCCACTTT,CASSERQGGSPLHF
TRBD2,TRBV6-5,TRBJ2-1,TGTGCCAGCAACCAAGCGGGGGCCCACAATGAGCAGTTCTTC,CASNQAGAHNEQFF
TRBD1,TRBV5-1,TRBJ1-4,TGCGCCAGCAGCTCCACAGGGGGCATAGGAGAAAAACTGTTTTTT,CASSSTGGIGEKLFF
NA,TRBV6-1,TRBJ2-7,TGTGCCAGCAGGGACAGTTGGGAGCAGTACTTC,CASRDSWEQYF
NA,TRBV28,TRBJ2-2,TGTGCCAGCAGTTTAGTTCAATACACCGGGGAGCTGTTTTTT,CASSLVQYTGELFF
TRBD1,TRBV30,TRBJ1-1,TGTGCCTGGAGCCGGGACAGACTTTACACTGAAGCTTTCTTT,CAWSRDRLYTEAFF
NA,TRBV27,TRBJ2-3,TGTGCCAGCAGTTCTCGAAGTGTGCCGGGAGAGGGCACAGATACGCAGTATTTT,CASSSRSVPGEGTDTQYF
NA,TRBV11-2,TRBJ1-6,TGTGCCAGCAGCCAGATACAGGGTTACTCACCCCTCCACTTT,CASSQIQGYSPLHF
NA,TRBV13,TRBJ1-2,TGTGCCAGCGGTAGGGGTAAGGGTGGCTACACCTTC,CASGRGKGGYTF
NA,TRBV19,TRBJ1-1,TGTGCCAGTCTGCGGTCGTGGGACACTGAAGCTTTCTTT,CASLRSWDTEAFF
NA,TRBV5-1,TRBJ1-2,TGCGCCAGCAGATCGTCACACTATAACTATGGCTACACCTTC,CASRSSHYNYGYTF
TRBD1,TRBV18,TRBJ1-5,TGTGCCAGCTCGCCGACAGGGGGCGCATATCAGCCCCAGCATTTT,CASSPTGGAYQPQHF